The rows below give T cell receptor beta chains drawn from one sample of a study of OX40 agonist ivuxolimab in advanced cancers. Clones were sequenced by immunoSEQ multiplex PCR, and TCRdb holds only the in-frame ones, with some missing. This table holds roughly 100,000 clones, over 75% found once. Here the sequenced sample was CD4+ or CD8+ T cells sorted from blood, taken in a trial of the OX40 agonist ivuxolimab. The receptors derive from an adult with an advanced solid tumor such as melanoma, head and neck, liver or kidney cancer. The CDR3 runs from the conserved cysteine through the conserved F or W. A D gene is named only where the DNA matches it firmly. Clone size, where shown, is once, few, many, or a class for clones that have expanded.

-	-	TRBV5-8	TRBJ2-3	TGTGCCAGCAGCTGGCTACACACAGATACGCAGTATTTT	CASSWLHTDTQYF
-	once	TRBV6-1	TRBJ1-1	TGTGCCAGCAGTTTCGTGAACACTGAAGCTTTCTTT	CASSFVNTEAFF
-	-	TRBV19	TRBJ2-3	TGTGCCAGTAACAACCTCCTAGACACAGATACGCAGTATTTT	CASNNLLDTDTQYF
-	-	TRBV10-1	TRBJ2-5	TGCGCCAGCGGGGAGGTCCGGGACGGGCAAGAGACCCAGTACTTC	CASGEVRDGQETQYF
-	-	TRBV5-6	TRBJ1-5	TGTGCCAGCAGCTCACGGTTCTGGCAGGGCAATCAGCCCCAGCATTTT	CASSSRFWQGNQPQHF
-	-	TRBV2	TRBJ2-7	TGTGCCAGCACCCCAGCGGAAAACTACGAGCAGTACTTC	CASTPAENYEQYF
TRBD2	-	TRBV27	TRBJ2-1	TGTGCCAGCAGTTTGGGACTAGCGGGCAATGAGCAGTTCTTC	CASSLGLAGNEQFF
-	-	TRBV28	TRBJ2-4	TGTGCCAGCAGGAAAGCCGGGGCGTCGGACAAAAACATTCAGTACTTC	CASRKAGASDKNIQYF
TRBD1	-	TRBV7-7	TRBJ2-7	TGTGCTAGCAGACAAACCGGGACAGGGGAAACCTACGAGCAGTACTTC	CASRQTGTGETYEQYF
-	-	TRBV4-2	TRBJ1-2	TGTGCCAGCAGCCAAGCCGCAGGGCCGGGCTATGGCTACACCTTC	CASSQAAGPGYGYTF
-	-	TRBV19	TRBJ2-1	TGTGCCAGTAGTACCCAGATCCTTGTCGGCAATGAGCAGTTCTTC	CASSTQILVGNEQFF
-	once	TRBV7-6	TRBJ1-3	TGTGCCAGCAGCTTGGGTGCTGCAGGGGATGGAAACACCATATATTTT	CASSLGAAGDGNTIYF
-	-	TRBV5-4	TRBJ2-7	TGTGCCAGCAGCAAGAGTACCCACGAGCAGTACTTC	CASSKSTHEQYF
TRBD1	-	TRBV27	TRBJ1-2	TGTGCCAGCAGGCCATATACAGGGGTCAGATCGTATGGCTACACCTTC	CASRPYTGVRSYGYTF
TRBD1	-	TRBV9	TRBJ2-5	TGTGCCAGCAGCGAAGGGGGCTTGAAAGAGACCCAGTACTTC	CASSEGGLKETQYF
-	-	TRBV28	TRBJ1-5	TGTGCCAGCAGTTTAAAAAGACAGGGCAATCAGCCCCAGCATTTT	CASSLKRQGNQPQHF
-	-	TRBV6-1	TRBJ2-5	TGTGCCAGCAGCCCCCAAGTTGAGACCCAGTACTTC	CASSPQVETQYF
TRBD1	-	TRBV19	TRBJ2-7	TGTGCCAGTAGTAGAGGACAGGGGGCAACAGGGGAGCAGTACTTC	CASSRGQGATGEQYF
-	-	TRBV4-1	TRBJ2-1	TGCGCCAGCAGCCAAGGACTGGCCGAGCAGTTCTTC	CASSQGLAEQFF
-	few	TRBV19	TRBJ2-1	TGTGCCAGTAATCAAGGGCGGAGCTCCTACAATGAGCAGTTCTTC	CASNQGRSSYNEQFF
-	-	TRBV28	TRBJ2-5	TGTGCCAGCAGTTTAGTGATTGAAGAGACCCAGTACTTC	CASSLVIEETQYF
-	-	TRBV28	TRBJ2-7	TGTGCCAGCACCCAGGGCGGGGCCGTCCCCTACGAGCAGTACTTC	CASTQGGAVPYEQYF
-	-	TRBV5-1	TRBJ2-3	TGCGCCAGCAGCTCATCCGGGACTTCAGGGGGGGATACGCAGTATTTT	CASSSSGTSGGDTQYF
TRBD2	-	TRBV10-3	TRBJ2-1	TGTGCCATCAGTGGTTCCGGGACTAGCGGTATGAAAGATGAGCAGTTCTTC	CAISGSGTSGMKDEQFF
TRBD1	-	TRBV6-1	TRBJ2-7	TGTGCCAGCAGTGAAGCCCCAGGGGGCTACGAGCAGTACTTC	CASSEAPGGYEQYF
TRBD1	-	TRBV6-5	TRBJ2-7	TGTGCCAGCTGGGACAGCCCTCTGGACGAGCAGTACTTC	CASWDSPLDEQYF
-	-	TRBV5-1	TRBJ2-5	TGCGCCAGCAGCTTGTCCGTGGGAGGCCAAGAGACCCAGTACTTC	CASSLSVGGQETQYF
-	-	TRBV11-1	TRBJ2-2	TGTGCCAGCAGCTTAGCAGGGGCCTACACCGGGGAGCTGTTTTTT	CASSLAGAYTGELFF
-	-	TRBV21-1	TRBJ1-2	TGTGCCAGCAGCAAAGTACAGGATCCCTATGGCTACACCTTC	CASSKVQDPYGYTF
-	-	TRBV30	TRBJ2-2	TGTGCCTGGCGGCGGGGGAACACCGGGGAGCTGTTTTTT	CAWRRGNTGELFF
-	-	TRBV7-9	TRBJ2-7	TGTGCCAGCAGCTCCATTTGGGGACCGAGATACGAGCAGTACTTC	CASSSIWGPRYEQYF
TRBD2	-	TRBV5-1	TRBJ2-2	TGCGCCAGCAGACACCGGGGACTAGCGGGATTCGCGAACACCGGGGAGCTGTTTTTT	CASRHRGLAGFANTGELFF
TRBD1	-	TRBV7-9	TRBJ1-2	TGTGCCAGCAGCTTAGAGACAGGGAGGAATGGCTACACCTTC	CASSLETGRNGYTF
TRBD2	few	TRBV28	TRBJ2-2	TGTGCCAGCAGTTTATCTCCCGGGACTAGCGGCATTGGGGAGCTGTTTTTT	CASSLSPGTSGIGELFF
TRBD1	-	TRBV6-1	TRBJ1-2	TGTGCCAGCAACCCGCCGGACAGGGGATCTGGCTACACCTTC	CASNPPDRGSGYTF
-	-	TRBV5-1	TRBJ1-1	TGCGCCAGCACAAAAAACGCCGGGGGCGGTGAAGCTTTCTTT	CASTKNAGGGEAFF
-	once	TRBV19	TRBJ2-3	TGTGCCAGTAGTCCCGGGGCCAGGGACACAGATACGCAGTATTTT	CASSPGARDTDTQYF
TRBD1	-	TRBV5-4	TRBJ2-5	TGTGCCAGCAACCGCCAGGGGGCCCAAGAGACCCAGTACTTC	CASNRQGAQETQYF
-	-	TRBV29-1	TRBJ2-1	TGCAGCGTTTACGCCCGAGGTCGGGGTGGCAATGAGCAGTTCTTC	CSVYARGRGGNEQFF
TRBD2	-	TRBV14	TRBJ2-7	TGTGCCAGCAGTAAGCTAGCGGGAGGGGTCGAGCAGTACTTC	CASSKLAGGVEQYF
-	-	TRBV20-1	TRBJ2-7	TGCAGTGCTACTCGCGGAAACGAGCAGTACTTC	CSATRGNEQYF
-	-	TRBV11-1	TRBJ2-3	TGTGCCAGCAGCTTAGCCTCGACAGCAGATACGCAGTATTTT	CASSLASTADTQYF
-	-	TRBV5-1	TRBJ2-7	TGCGCCAGCAGCTTAACCGGGACATCCTACGAGCAGTACTTC	CASSLTGTSYEQYF
-	-	TRBV5-1	TRBJ2-5	TGCGCCAGCAGCCACGAAGGAGAGACCCAGTACTTC	CASSHEGETQYF
-	-	TRBV28	TRBJ2-7	TGTGCCAGCCGTTCAAGCTACGAGCAGTACTTC	CASRSSYEQYF
-	-	TRBV4-3	TRBJ2-1	TGCGCCAGCAGCCCCCTAGCGCGGGATGGAAATGAGCAGTTCTTC	CASSPLARDGNEQFF